This section outlines one T cell receptor beta chain sequence together with its context. Its antigen is undetermined. Germline loops: CDR1 MDHEN, CDR2 SYDVKM. This CDR3 spans 18 amino acids. V gave up 5 bases and J gave up 2 bases, with 22 bases separating them. The record originates from a study of T cell responses to AZD1222 COVID-19 vaccine. Findings and limits, study-wide: A reported finding is that nearly half of spike-specific TCRs target unmutated variant regions. There were vaccine-associated CD4 TCRs across spike, dominant at 160-218 and 743-854. Donors skewed white British and female; clonal diversity was possibly underestimated.

The table came from immunoSEQ multiplex PCR; TCRdb's copy has only in-frame clones and leaves some out. Among 90,000 to 130,000 clones, 80% to 90% were seen once, and the ten largest hold over 12%. The chain uses TRBV28 and TRBJ1-5; no firm D call. The receptor's source is an adult who received the AZD1222 COVID-19 vaccine. Sequences were derived from peripheral blood, sampled 28 days after the second AZD1222 dose. In DNA, the CDR3 is TGTGCCAGCAGTCCCCTCGGAGGGCGTTGGAGTGGCAATCAGCCCCAGCATTTT. Protein product: CASSPLGGRWSGNQPQHF.